This T cell receptor beta chain was retrieved from a study of T cells in tumors after PD-1 blockade. Measured with immunoSEQ multiplex PCR; TCRdb has only the in-frame clones, and not every one. The profile covers a few thousand clones, with about 66% appearing a single time and under 40% taken by the ten largest. General observations from the study: Among squamous cell carcinoma expanded CD8+ clones, approximately 46% of exhausted ones versus about 31% of others were novel. Two pre-treatment samples showed no clonal replacement between them. Most post-therapy expanded exhausted CD8+ clones were new, undetected before treatment.

As to this clone: What it binds is unknown.

The V segment lost 0 bases and the J segment 6 bases; nucleotides outside the gene matches: 8. The CDR3 spans 16 residues. CDR1 is MGHRA, CDR2 YSYEKL, per germline. The sequence derives from a human donor with cutaneous squamous cell carcinoma. The chain uses TRBV4-1 and TRBJ1-2; 9 bases agree with TRBD1. The input for sequencing was tumor tissue, taken before anti-PD-1 treatment. As DNA, the CDR3 is TGCGCCAGCAGCCAAGACCCGGGACAGGGCCCGCATGGCTACACCTTC. Protein sequence: CASSQDPGQGPHGYTF.